This T cell receptor (beta chain) was documented in a study of T cell responses to AZD1222 COVID-19 vaccine. With respect to this clone: Its antigen is not identified.

This CDR3 contains 17 residues. Germline V gene sequence: CDR1 SGHRS, CDR2 YFSETQ. Germline trimming cut 1 base from V and 4 bases from J; bases unmatched to any gene: 14. Profiling relied on immunoSEQ multiplex PCR, and the TCRdb table lists in-frame clones only, not all of them. The sample holds 120,000 or so clones, 91% seen once. Study results and caveats: At study baseline, merely six AZD1222 recipients were seropositive.

The chain recombines TRBV5-1 with TRBJ2-7; 7 bases line up with TRBD1. The TCR originated in an adult in good health. Sequencing was performed on peripheral blood, taken on day 0 of AZD1222 vaccination. The chain's CDR3 is CASSLTQTGAAPYEQYF. CDR3 nucleotide sequence: TGCGCCAGCAGCTTGACTCAAACAGGGGCGGCTCCTTACGAGCAGTACTTC.